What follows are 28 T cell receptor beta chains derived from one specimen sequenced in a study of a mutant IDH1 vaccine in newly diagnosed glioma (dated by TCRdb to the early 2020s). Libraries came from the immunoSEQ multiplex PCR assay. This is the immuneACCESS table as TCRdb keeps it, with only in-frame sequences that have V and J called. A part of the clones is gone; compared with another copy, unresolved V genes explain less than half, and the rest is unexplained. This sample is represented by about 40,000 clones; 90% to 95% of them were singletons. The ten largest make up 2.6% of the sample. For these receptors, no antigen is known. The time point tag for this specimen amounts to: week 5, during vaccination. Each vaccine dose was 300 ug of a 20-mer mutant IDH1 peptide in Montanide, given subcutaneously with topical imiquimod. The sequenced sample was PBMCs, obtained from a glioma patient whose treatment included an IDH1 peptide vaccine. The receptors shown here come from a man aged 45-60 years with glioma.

CDR3 loop: CASSSRRGKGTYEQYF. The CDR3 DNA reads TGCGCCAGCAGCTCCCGACGGGGTAAGGGGACCTACGAGCAGTACTTC. The chain employs TRBV5-1 and TRBJ2-7; D possibly uses TRBD1 or TRBD2 (5 bases each). CDR3 length: 16 residues. Germline loops: CDR1 SGHRS, CDR2 YFSETQ. Deletions cut 3 bases from V and 2 bases from J, with 18 bases between.

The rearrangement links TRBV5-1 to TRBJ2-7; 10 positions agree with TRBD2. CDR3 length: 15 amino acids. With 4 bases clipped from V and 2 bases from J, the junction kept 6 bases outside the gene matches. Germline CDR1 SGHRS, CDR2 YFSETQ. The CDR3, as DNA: TGCGCCAGCAGCCCGGGACTAGCGTCAACCTACGAGCAGTACTTC. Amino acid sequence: CASSPGLASTYEQYF.

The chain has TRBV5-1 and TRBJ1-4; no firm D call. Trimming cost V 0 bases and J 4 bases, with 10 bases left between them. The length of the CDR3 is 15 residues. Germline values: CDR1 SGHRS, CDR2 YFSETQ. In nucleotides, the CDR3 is TGCGCCAGCAGCTTGGCCGGGAGTCTTAATGAAAAACTGTTTTTT. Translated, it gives CASSLAGSLNEKLFF. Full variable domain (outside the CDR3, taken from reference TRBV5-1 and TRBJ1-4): KAGVTQTPRYLIKTRGQQVTLSCSPISGHRSVSWYQQTPGQGLQFLFEYFSETQRNKGNFPGRFSGRQFSNSRSEMNVSTLELGDSALYLCASSLAGSLNEKLFFGSGTQLSVL.

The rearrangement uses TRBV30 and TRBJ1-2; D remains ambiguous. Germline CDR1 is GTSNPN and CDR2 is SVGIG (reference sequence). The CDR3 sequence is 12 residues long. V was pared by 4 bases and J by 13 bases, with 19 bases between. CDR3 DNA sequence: TGTGCCTGGACCGGGTTTTTCAGGCACGGCACCTTC. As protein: CAWTGFFRHGTF.

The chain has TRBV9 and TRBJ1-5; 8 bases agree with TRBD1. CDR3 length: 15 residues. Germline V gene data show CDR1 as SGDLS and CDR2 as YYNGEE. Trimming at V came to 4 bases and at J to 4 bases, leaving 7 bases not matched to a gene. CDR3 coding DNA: TGTGCCAGCAGCTCCGGACAGGGTGGAAATCAGCCCCAGCATTTT. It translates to CASSSGQGGNQPQHF.

CDR3 DNA: TGTGCCAGCAGCGCTAACCCCCCGGGACTTACGTACCAAGAGACCCAGTACTTC. This gives the protein CASSANPPGLTYQETQYF. The chain employs TRBV7-2 and TRBJ2-5; possibly TRBD2 for D (6 bases). The V end lost 5 bases, the J end lost 0 bases, and 22 bases lay between the germline ends. This CDR3 has 18 residues. Looked up from germline, CDR1 is SGHTA and CDR2 is FQGNSA.

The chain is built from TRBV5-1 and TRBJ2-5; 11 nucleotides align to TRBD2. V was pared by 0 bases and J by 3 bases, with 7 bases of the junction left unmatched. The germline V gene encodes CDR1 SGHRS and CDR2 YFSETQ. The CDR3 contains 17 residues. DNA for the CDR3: TGCGCCAGCAGCTTGGTCTTAGCGGGGGGGCCGGAAGAGACCCAGTACTTC. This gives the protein CASSLVLAGGPEETQYF.

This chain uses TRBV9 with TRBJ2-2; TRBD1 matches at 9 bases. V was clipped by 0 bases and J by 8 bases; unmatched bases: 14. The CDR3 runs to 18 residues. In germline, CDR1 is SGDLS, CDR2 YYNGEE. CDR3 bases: TGTGCCAGCAGCGTAGATGGCGGGACAGGGATTTTTGTGGGGGAGCTGTTTTTT. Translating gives CASSVDGGTGIFVGELFF.

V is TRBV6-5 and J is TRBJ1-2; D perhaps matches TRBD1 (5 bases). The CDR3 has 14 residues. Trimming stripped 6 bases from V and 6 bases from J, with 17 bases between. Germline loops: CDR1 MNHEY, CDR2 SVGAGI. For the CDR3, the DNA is TGTGCCAGCAGCCGCCGGGGGGGTCAGGATGGCTACACCTTC. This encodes CASSRRGGQDGYTF.

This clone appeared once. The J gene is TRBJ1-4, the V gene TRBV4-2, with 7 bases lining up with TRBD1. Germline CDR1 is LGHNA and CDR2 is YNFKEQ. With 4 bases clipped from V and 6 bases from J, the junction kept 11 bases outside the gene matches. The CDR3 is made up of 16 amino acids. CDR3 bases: TGTGCCAGCAGCCGAAACCGGCGACAGGGAGATGAAAAACTGTTTTTT. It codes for CASSRNRRQGDEKLFF.

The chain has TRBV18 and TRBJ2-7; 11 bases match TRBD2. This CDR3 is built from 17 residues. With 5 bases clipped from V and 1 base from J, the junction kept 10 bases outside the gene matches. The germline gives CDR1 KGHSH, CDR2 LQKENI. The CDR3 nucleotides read TGTGCCAGCTCAGCGACCGCCGCTAGCGGGAGGTCCTACGAGCAGTACTTC. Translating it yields CASSATAASGRSYEQYF.

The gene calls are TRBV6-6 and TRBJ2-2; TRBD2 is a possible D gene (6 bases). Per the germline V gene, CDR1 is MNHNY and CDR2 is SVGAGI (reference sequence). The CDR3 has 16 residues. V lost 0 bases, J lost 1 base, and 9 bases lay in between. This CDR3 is CASSYSAGGNTGELFF. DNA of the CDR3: TGTGCCAGCAGTTACTCGGCCGGGGGGAACACCGGGGAGCTGTTTTTT.

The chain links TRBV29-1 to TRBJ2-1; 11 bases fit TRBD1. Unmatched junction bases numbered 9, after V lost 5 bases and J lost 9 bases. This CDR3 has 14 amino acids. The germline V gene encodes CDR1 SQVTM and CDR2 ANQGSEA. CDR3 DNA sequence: TGCAGCGTTACGCCGGGACAGGGGGGGGCTGAGCAGTTCTTC. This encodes CSVTPGQGGAEQFF.

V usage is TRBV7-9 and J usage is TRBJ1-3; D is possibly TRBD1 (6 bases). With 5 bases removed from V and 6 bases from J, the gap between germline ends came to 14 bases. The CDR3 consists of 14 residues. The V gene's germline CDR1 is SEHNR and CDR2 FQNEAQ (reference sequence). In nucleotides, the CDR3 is TGTGCCAGCAGCCCGACAGGCAATCAAAACACCATATATTTT. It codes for CASSPTGNQNTIYF.

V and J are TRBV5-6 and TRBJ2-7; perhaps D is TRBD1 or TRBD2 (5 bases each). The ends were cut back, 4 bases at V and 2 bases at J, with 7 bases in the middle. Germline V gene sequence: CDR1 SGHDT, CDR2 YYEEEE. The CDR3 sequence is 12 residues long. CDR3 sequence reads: CASSRGAYEQYF. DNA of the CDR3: TGTGCCAGCAGCCGAGGGGCCTACGAGCAGTACTTC.

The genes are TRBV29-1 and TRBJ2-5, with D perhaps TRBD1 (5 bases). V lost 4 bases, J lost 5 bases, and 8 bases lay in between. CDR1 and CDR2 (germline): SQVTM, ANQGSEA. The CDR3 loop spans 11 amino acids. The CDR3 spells CSVVKGETQYF. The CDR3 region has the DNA TGCAGCGTTGTGAAGGGGGAGACCCAGTACTTC.

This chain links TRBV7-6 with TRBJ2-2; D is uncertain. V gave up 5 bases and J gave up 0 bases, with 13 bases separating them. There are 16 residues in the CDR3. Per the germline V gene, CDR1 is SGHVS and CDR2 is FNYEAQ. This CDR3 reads CASSPPTAPNTGELFF. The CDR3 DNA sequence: TGTGCCAGCAGCCCCCCCACAGCCCCGAACACCGGGGAGCTGTTTTTT.

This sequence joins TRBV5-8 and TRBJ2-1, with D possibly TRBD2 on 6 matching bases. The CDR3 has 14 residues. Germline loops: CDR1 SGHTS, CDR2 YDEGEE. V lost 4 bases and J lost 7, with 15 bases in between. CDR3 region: CASSPLAGRNEQFF. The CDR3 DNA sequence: TGTGCCAGCAGCCCCCTGGCGGGACGGAATGAGCAGTTCTTC.

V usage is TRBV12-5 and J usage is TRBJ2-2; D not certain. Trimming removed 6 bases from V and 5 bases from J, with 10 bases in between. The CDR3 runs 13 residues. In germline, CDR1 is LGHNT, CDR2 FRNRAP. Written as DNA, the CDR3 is TGTGCTAGTGGGGCCCTCGGTACCGGGGAGCTGTTTTTT. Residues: CASGALGTGELFF. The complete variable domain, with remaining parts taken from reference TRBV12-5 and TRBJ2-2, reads DARVTQTPRHKVTEMGQEVTMRCQPILGHNTVFWYRQTMMQGLELLAYFRNRAPLDDSGMPKDRFSAEMPDATLATLKIQPSEPRDSAVYFCASGALGTGELFFGEGSRLTVL.

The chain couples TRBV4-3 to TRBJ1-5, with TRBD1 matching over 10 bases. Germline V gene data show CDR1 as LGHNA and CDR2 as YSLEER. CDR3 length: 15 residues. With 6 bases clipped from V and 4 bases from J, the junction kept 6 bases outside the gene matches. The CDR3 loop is CASSRTGGRNQPQHF. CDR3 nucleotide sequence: TGCGCCAGCAGTCGGACAGGGGGACGAAATCAGCCCCAGCATTTT.

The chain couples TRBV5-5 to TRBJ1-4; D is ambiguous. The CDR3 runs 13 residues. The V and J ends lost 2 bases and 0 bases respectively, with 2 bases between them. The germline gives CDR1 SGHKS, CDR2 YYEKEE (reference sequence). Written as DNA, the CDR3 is TGTGCCAGCAGCTTTGCAACTAATGAAAAACTGTTTTTT. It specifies CASSFATNEKLFF.

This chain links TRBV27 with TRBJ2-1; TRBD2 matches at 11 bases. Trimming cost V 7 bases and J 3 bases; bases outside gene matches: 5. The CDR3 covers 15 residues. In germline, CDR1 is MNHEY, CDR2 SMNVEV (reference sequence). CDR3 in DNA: TGTGCCAGCACCCCTGGGACTAGCGGCTACAATGAGCAGTTCTTC. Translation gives CASTPGTSGYNEQFF.

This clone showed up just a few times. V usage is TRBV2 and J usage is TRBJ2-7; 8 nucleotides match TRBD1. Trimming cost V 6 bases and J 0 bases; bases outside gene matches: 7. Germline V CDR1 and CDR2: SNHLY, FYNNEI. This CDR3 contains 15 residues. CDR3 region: CASSYRGRSSYEQYF. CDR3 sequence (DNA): TGTGCCAGCAGCTACAGGGGGAGGAGCTCCTACGAGCAGTACTTC.

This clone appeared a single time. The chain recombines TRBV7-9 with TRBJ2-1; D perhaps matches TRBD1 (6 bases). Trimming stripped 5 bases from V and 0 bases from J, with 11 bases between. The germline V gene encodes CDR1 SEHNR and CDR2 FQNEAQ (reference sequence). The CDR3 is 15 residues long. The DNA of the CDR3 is TGTGCCAGCAGCGACGACAGGAGCTCCTACAATGAGCAGTTCTTC. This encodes CASSDDRSSYNEQFF.

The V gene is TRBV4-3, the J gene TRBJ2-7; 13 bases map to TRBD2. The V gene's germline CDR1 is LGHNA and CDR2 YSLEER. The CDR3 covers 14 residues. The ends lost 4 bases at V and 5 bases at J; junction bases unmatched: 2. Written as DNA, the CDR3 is TGCGCCAGCAGCCTCGGGACTAGCGGGAACGAGCAGTACTTC. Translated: CASSLGTSGNEQYF.

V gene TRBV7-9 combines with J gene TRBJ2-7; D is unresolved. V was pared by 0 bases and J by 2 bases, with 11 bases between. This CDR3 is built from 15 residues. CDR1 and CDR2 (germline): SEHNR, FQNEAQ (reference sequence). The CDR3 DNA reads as TGTGCCAGCAGCTTAGCGGCAGAGAGTACCTACGAGCAGTACTTC. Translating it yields CASSLAAESTYEQYF.

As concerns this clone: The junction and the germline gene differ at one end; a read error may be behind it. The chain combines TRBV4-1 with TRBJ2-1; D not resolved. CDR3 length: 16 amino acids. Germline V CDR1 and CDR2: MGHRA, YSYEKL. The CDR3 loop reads CASSPGVSVSYNQQFF. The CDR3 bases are TGCGCCAGCAGCCCAGGTGTCAGCGTCTCCTACAATCAGCAGTTCTTC.

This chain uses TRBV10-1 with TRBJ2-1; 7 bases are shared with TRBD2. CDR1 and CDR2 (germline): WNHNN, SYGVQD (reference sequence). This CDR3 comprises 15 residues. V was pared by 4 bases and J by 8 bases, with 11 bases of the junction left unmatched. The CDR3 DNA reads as TGCGCCAGCAGTGCCACTGCGGGAGCCGGGGATGAGCAGTTCTTC. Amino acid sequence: CASSATAGAGDEQFF.